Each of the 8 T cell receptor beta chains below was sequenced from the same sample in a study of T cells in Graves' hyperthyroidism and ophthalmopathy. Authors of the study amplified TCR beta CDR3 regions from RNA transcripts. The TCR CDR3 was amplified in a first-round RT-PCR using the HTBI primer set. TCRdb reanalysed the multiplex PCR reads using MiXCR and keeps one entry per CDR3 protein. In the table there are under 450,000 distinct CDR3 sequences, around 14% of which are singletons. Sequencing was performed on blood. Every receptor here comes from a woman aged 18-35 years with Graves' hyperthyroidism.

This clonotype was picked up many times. CDR3 in amino acids: CASRGLAGEETQYF. The DNA for the CDR3 is TGTGCCAGCAGGGGACTAGCGGGAGAAGAGACCCAGTACTTC. The chain couples TRBV28 to TRBJ2-5; 14 bases map to TRBD2. Trimming cost V 6 bases and J 3 bases; bases outside gene matches: 0. The CDR3 loop spans 14 amino acids. CDR1 is MDHEN, CDR2 SYDVKM, per germline.

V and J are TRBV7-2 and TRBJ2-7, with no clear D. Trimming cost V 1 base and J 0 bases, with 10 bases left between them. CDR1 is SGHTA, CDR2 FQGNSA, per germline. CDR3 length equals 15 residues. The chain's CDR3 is CASSLVGFSSYEQYF. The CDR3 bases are TGTGCCAGCAGCTTAGTAGGGTTCAGCTCCTACGAGCAGTACTTC.

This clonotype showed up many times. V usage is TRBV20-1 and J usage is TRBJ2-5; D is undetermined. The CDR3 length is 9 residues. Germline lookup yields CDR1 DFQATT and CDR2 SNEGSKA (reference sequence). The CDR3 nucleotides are TGCAGGGTGGGGGAGACCCAGTACTTC. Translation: CRVGETQYF.

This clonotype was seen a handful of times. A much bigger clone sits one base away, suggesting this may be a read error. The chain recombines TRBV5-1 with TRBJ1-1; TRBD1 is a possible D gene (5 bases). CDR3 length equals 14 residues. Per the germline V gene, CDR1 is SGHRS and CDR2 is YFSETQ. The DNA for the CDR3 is TGCGCCAGCACAATCGGGACGGATGACACTGAAGCTCTCTTT. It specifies CASTIGTDDTEALF.

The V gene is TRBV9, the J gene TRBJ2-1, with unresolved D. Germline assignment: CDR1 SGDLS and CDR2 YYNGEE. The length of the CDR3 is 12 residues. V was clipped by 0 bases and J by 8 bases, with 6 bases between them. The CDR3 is CASSVGDHEQFF. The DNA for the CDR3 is TGTGCCAGCAGCGTAGGGGATCATGAGCAGTTCTTC.

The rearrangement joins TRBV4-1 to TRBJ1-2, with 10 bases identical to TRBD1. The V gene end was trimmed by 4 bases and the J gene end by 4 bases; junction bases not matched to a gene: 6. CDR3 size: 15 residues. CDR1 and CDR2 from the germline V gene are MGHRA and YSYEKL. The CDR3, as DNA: TGCGCCAGCAGCCTCGGGACAGGGGCTAGCTATGGCTACACCTTC. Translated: CASSLGTGASYGYTF.

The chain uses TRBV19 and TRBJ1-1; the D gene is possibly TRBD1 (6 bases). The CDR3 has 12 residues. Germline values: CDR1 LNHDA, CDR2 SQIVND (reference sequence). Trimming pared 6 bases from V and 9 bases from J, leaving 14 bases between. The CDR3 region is CASSLRGGKAFF. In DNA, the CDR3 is TGTGCCAGTAGCCTCCGTGGGGGCAAAGCTTTCTTT.

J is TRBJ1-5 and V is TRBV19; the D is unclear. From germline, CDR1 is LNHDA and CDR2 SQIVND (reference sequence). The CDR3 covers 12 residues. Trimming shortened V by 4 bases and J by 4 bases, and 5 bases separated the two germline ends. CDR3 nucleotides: TGTGCCAGTAGTAGGGCGAATCAGCCCCAGCATTTT. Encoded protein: CASSRANQPQHF. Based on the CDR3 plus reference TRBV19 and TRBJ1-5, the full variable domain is DGGITQSPKYLFRKEGQNVTLSCEQNLNHDAMYWYRQDPGQGLRLIYYSQIVNDFQKGDIAEGYSVSREKKESFPLTVTSAQKNPTAFYLCASSRANQPQHFGDGTRLSIL.